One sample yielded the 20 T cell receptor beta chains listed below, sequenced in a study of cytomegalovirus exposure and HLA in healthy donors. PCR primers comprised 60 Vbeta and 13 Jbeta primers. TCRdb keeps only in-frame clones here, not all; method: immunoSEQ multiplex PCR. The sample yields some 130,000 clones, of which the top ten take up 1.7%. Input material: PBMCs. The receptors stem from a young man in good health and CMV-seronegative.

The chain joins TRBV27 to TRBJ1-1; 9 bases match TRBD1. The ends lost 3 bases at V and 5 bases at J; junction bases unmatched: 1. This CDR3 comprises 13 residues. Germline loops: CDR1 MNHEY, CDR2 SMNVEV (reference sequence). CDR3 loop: CASSFDRGTEAFF. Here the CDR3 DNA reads TGTGCCAGCAGTTTTGACAGGGGGACTGAAGCTTTCTTT.

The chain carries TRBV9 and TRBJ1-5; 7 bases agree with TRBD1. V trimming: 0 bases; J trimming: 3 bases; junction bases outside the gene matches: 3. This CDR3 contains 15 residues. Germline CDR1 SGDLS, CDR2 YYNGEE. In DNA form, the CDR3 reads TGTGCCAGCAGCGTAGAACAGGGGTTCAATCAGCCCCAGCATTTT. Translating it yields CASSVEQGFNQPQHF.

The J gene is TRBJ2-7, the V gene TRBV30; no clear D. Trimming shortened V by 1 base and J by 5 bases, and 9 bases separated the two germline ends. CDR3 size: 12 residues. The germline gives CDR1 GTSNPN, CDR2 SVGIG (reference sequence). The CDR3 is CAWSDLVDEQYF. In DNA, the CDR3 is TGTGCCTGGAGTGACTTGGTAGACGAGCAGTACTTC.

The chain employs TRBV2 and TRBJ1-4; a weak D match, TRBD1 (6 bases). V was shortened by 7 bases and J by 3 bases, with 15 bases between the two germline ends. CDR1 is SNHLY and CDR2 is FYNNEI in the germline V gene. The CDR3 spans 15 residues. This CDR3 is CASTARGDSNEKLFF. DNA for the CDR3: TGTGCCAGCACAGCCAGGGGAGATTCTAATGAAAAACTGTTTTTT.

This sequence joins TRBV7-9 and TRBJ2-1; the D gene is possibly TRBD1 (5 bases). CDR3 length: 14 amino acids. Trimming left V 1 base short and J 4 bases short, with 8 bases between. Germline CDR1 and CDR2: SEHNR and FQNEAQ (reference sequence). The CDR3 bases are TGTGCCAGCAGCTTAGGACAGTTATACAATGAGCAGTTCTTC. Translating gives CASSLGQLYNEQFF.

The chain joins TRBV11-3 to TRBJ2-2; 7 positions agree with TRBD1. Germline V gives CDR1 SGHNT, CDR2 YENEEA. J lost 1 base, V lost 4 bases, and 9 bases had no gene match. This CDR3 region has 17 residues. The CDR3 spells CASSSDRVVGNTGELFF. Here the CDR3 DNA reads TGTGCCAGCAGCTCCGACAGGGTGGTGGGGAACACCGGGGAGCTGTTTTTT.

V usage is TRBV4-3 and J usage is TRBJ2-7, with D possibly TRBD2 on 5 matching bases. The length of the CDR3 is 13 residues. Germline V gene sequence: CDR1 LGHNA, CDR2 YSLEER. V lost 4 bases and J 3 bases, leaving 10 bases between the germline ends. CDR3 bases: TGCGCCAGCAGCCCTTTTCGGGGCTACGAGCAGTACTTC. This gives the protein CASSPFRGYEQYF.

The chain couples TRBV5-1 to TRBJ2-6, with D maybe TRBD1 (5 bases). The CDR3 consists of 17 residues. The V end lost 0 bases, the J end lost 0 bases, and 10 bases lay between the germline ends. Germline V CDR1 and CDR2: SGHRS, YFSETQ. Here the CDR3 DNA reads TGCGCCAGCAGCTTGGCCAGGGATAGCTCTGGGGCCAACGTCCTGACTTTC. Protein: CASSLARDSSGANVLTF.

DNA of the CDR3: TGTGCCAGCAGTGAATTCGGGGTAACCGGATGGGAGCAGTACTTC. It yields the protein CASSEFGVTGWEQYF. The V call is TRBV25-1, the J call TRBJ2-7; possibly TRBD2 for D (5 bases). The CDR3 has 15 amino acids. Germline CDR1 reads MGHDK; CDR2 reads SYGVNS. The V end was cut by 1 base, the J end by 7 bases, with 17 bases between.

CDR3 coding DNA: TGTGCCAGCAGTGAAGTGGCCAGGGAGCTGTTTTTT. Translated: CASSEVARELFF. The rearrangement joins TRBV25-1 to TRBJ2-2; no reliable D call. Germline V gives CDR1 MGHDK, CDR2 SYGVNS. The V and J ends lost 2 bases and 9 bases respectively, with 7 bases between them. The CDR3 consists of 12 residues.

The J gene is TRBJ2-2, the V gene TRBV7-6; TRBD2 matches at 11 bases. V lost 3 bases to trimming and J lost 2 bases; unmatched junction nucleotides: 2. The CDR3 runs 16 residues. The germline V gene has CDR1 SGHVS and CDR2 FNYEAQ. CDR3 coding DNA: TGTGCCAGCAGCTTTAGCGGGGGGGTTAACACCGGGGAGCTGTTTTTT. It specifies CASSFSGGVNTGELFF.

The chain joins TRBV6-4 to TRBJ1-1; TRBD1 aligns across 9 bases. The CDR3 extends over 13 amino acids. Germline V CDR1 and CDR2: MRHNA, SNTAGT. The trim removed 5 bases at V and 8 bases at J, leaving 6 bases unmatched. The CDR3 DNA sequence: TGTGCCAGCAGTCCGGGACAGGGAGCCGAAGCTTTCTTT. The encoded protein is CASSPGQGAEAFF.

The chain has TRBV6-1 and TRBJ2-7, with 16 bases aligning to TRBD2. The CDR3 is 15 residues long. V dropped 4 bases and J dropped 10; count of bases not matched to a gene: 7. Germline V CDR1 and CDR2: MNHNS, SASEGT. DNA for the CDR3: TGTGCCAGCAGTGGGGGACTAGCGGGAGGGTCTCTACAGTACTTC. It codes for CASSGGLAGGSLQYF.

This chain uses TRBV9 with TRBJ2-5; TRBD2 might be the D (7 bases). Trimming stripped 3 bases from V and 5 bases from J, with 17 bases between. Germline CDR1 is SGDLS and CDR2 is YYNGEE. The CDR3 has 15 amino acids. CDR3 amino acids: CASSEGGQGGETQYF. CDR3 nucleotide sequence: TGTGCCAGCAGCGAGGGGGGGCAGGGTGGTGAGACCCAGTACTTC.

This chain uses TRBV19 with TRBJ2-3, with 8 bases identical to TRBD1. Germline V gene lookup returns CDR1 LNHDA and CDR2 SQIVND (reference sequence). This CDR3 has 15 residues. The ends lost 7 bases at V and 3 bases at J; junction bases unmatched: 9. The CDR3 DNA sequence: TGTGCCAGTACCTCCTTTGGACAGGGAACAGATACGCAGTATTTT. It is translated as CASTSFGQGTDTQYF. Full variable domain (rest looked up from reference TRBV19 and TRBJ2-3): DGGITQSPKYLFRKEGQNVTLSCEQNLNHDAMYWYRQDPGQGLRLIYYSQIVNDFQKGDIAEGYSVSREKKESFPLTVTSAQKNPTAFYLCASTSFGQGTDTQYFGPGTRLTVL.

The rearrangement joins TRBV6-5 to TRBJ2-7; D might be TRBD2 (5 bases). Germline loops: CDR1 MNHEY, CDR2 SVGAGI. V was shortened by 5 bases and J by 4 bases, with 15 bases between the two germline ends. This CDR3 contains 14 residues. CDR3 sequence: CASSHNFGGYEQYF. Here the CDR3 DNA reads TGTGCCAGCAGTCATAATTTTGGAGGATACGAGCAGTACTTC.

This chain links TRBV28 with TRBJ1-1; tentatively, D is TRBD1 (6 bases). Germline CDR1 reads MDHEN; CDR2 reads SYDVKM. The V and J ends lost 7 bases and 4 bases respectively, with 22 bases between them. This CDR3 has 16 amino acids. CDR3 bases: TGTGCCAGCATTTACAATCCGGGACATCTATTCACTGAAGCTTTCTTT. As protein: CASIYNPGHLFTEAFF.

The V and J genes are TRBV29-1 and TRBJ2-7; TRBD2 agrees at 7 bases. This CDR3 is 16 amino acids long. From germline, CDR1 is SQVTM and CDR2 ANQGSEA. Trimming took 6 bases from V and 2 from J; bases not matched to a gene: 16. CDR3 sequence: CSVRRNQAGRAYEQYF. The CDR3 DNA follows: TGCAGCGTCCGGAGAAACCAAGCGGGACGAGCCTACGAGCAGTACTTC.

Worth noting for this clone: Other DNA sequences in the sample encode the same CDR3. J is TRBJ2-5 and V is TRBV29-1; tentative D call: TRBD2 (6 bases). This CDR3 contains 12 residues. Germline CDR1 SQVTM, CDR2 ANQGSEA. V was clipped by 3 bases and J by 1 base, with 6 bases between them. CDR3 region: CSVERGQETQYF. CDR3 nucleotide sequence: TGCAGCGTTGAGCGGGGCCAAGAGACCCAGTACTTC.

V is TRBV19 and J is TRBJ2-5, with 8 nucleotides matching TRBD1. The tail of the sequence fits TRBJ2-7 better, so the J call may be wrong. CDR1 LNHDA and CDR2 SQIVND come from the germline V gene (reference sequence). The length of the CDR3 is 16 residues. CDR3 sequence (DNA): TGTGCCAGTAGTTACAGCGTGGGACAGGACTCCTACGAGCAGTACTTC. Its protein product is CASSYSVGQDSYEQYF.